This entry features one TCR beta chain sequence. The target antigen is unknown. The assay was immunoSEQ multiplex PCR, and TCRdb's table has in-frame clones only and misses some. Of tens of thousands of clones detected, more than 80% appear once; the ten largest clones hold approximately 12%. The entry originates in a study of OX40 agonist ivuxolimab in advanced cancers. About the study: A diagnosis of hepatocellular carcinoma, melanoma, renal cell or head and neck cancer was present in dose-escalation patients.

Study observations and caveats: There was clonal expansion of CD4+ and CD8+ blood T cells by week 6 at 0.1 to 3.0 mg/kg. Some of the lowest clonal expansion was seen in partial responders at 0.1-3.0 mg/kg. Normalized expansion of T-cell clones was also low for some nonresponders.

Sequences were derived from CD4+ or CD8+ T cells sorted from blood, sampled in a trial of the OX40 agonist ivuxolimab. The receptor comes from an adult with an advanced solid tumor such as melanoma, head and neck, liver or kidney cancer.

CDR3 protein: CASSTTASGGGNTIYF. CDR3 DNA: TGTGCCAGCAGCACGACGGCGAGTGGGGGTGGAAACACCATATATTTT. The J gene is TRBJ1-3, the V gene TRBV13; perhaps TRBD1 as D (5 bases). Germline V CDR1 and CDR2: PRHDT, FYEKMQ (reference sequence). The CDR3 length is 16 residues. Deletions cut 5 bases from V and 3 bases from J, with 17 bases between. The whole variable domain, remainder taken from reference TRBV13 and TRBJ1-3, is AAGVIQSPRHLIKEKRETATLKCYPIPRHDTVYWYQQGPGQDPQFLISFYEKMQSDKGSIPDRFSAQQFSDYHSELNMSSLELGDSALYFCASSTTASGGGNTIYFGEGSWLTVV.